Sequencing of this T cell receptor beta chain was carried out in a study of blood T cell repertoires in COVID-19. For recovered donors of Cohort 3, there were two negative PCRs, clearance, or symptom resolution. CDR1 and CDR2 from the germline V gene are DFQATT and SNEGSKA (reference sequence). Trimming removed 3 bases at V and 6 bases at J, with 14 bases between. This CDR3 comprises 13 residues. Repertoires were generated with immunoSEQ multiplex PCR, while TCRdb's copy carries only in-frame clones and drops some. The sample records approximately 160,000 clones, more than 75% being singletons. The TCR was taken from a man aged 35-49 years who had recovered from COVID-19. The genes are TRBV20-1 and TRBJ1-1; tentatively, D is TRBD1 (6 bases). Sequences were obtained from PBMCs or T cells enriched from blood (not recorded which). As DNA, the CDR3 is TGCAGTGCTAGTAGAGGACAGTTTGCTGAAGCTTTCTTT. This encodes CSASRGQFAEAFF.